The TCR beta chain described here comes from a study of OX40 agonist ivuxolimab in advanced cancers. Study-level background: Patients were infused with ivuxolimab every 2 weeks at 0.01 to 10 mg/kg. Participants, about 83% male, averaged 60 years of age, ranging from 23 to 79.

Germline values: CDR1 SGHTA, CDR2 FQGTGA. Trimming stripped 5 bases from V and 0 bases from J, with 11 bases between. The CDR3 loop spans 15 amino acids. Profiling relied on immunoSEQ multiplex PCR, and the TCRdb table lists in-frame clones only, not all of them. The sample contains 7,500 to 9,000 clones, about two thirds of which appear only once. The specimen comprised CD4+ or CD8+ T cells sorted from blood, sampled in a trial of the OX40 agonist ivuxolimab. The chain carries TRBV7-3 and TRBJ2-1; D possibly uses TRBD1 or TRBD2 (5 bases each). This TCR derives from an adult with an advanced solid tumor such as melanoma, head and neck, liver or kidney cancer. The CDR3: CASSGPGHSYNEQFF. In nucleotides, the CDR3 is TGTGCCAGCAGCGGACCGGGGCACTCCTACAATGAGCAGTTCTTC. The full variable domain, rest sourced from reference TRBV7-3 and TRBJ2-1, is GAGVSQTPSNKVTEKGKYVELRCDPISGHTALYWYRQSLGQGPEFLIYFQGTGAADDSGLPNDRFFAVRPEGSVSTLKIQRTERGDSAVYLCASSGPGHSYNEQFFGPGTRLTVL.